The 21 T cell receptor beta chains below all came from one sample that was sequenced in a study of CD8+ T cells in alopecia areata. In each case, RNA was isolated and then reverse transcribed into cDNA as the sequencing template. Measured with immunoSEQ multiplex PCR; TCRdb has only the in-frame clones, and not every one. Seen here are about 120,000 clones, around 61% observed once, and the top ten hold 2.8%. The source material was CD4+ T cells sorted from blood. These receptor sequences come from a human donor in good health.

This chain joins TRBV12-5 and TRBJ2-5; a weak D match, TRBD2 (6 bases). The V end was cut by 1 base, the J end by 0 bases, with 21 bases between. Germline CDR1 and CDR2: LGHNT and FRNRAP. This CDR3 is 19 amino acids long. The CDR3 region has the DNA TGTGCTAGTGGTTTGGCCGGTGCGGTACTTAGCGGTAACCAAGAGACCCAGTACTTC. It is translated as CASGLAGAVLSGNQETQYF.

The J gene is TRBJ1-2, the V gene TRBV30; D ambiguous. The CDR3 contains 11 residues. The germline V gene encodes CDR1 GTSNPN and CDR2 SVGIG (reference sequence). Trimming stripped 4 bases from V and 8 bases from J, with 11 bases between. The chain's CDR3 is CAWTTYGGYTF. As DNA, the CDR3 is TGTGCCTGGACTACCTATGGAGGCTACACCTTC.

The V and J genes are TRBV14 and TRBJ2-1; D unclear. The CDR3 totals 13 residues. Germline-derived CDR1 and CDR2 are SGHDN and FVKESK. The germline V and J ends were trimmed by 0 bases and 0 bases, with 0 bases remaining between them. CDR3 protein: CASSQDSYNEQFF. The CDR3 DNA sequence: TGTGCCAGCAGCCAAGACTCCTACAATGAGCAGTTCTTC.

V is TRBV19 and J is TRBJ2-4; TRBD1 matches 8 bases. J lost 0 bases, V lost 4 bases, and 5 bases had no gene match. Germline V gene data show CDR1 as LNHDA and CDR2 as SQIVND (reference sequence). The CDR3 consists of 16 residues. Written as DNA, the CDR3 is TGTGCCAGTAGTAGGGGACAGGATCTAGCCAAAAACATTCAGTACTTC. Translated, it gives CASSRGQDLAKNIQYF.

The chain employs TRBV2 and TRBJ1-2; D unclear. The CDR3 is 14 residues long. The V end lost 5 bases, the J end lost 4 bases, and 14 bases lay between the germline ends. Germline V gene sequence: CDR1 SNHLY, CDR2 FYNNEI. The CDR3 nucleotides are TGTGCCAGCAGTCCGGGCCCCTCCGGCTATGGCTACACCTTC. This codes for CASSPGPSGYGYTF. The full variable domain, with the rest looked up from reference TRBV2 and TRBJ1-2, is EPEVTQTPSHQVTQMGQEVILRCVPISNHLYFYWYRQILGQKVEFLVSFYNNEISEKSEIFDDQFSVERPDGSNFTLKIRSTKLEDSAMYFCASSPGPSGYGYTFGSGTRLTVV.

The DNA for the CDR3 is TGTGCCTGGAGGGGACAGGCGTTGAACACTGAAGCTTTCTTT. This sequence encodes CAWRGQALNTEAFF. The rearrangement links TRBV30 to TRBJ1-1, with TRBD1 matching 8 bases. The CDR3 length is 14 residues. From germline, CDR1 is GTSNPN and CDR2 SVGIG (reference sequence). The V gene end was trimmed by 3 bases and the J gene end by 0 bases; junction bases not matched to a gene: 3.

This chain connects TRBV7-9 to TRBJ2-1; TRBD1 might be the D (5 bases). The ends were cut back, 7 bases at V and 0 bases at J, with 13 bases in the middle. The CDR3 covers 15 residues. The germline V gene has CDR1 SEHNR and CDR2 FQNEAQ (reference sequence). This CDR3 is CASILPGHSYNEQFF. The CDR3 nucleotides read TGTGCCAGCATCCTCCCCGGACACTCCTACAATGAGCAGTTCTTC. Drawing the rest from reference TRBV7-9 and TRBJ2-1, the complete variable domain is DTGVSQNPRHKITKRGQNVTFRCDPISEHNRLYWYRQTLGQGPEFLTYFQNEAQLEKSRLLSDRFSAERPKGSFSTLEIQRTEQGDSAMYLCASILPGHSYNEQFFGPGTRLTVL.

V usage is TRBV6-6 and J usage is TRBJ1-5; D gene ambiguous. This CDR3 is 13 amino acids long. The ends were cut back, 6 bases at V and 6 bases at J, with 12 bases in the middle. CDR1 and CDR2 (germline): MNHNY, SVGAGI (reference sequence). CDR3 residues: CASRFLSTQPQHF. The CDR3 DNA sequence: TGTGCCAGCAGATTCCTCAGTACTCAGCCCCAGCATTTT.

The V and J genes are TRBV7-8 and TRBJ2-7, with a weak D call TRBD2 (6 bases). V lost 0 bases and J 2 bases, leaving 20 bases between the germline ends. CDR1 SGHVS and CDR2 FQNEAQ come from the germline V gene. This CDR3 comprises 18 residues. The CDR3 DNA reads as TGTGCCAGCAGCTTAGCTCGCAGGAGGGGCAGGGATACCTACGAGCAGTACTTC. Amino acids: CASSLARRRGRDTYEQYF.

The CDR3 sequence is CASSGDGGGNQPQHF. The CDR3 coding sequence is TGTGCCAGCAGTGGGGACGGGGGTGGCAATCAGCCCCAGCATTTT. The chain joins TRBV2 to TRBJ1-5; weak D call: TRBD1 (5 bases). This CDR3 is built from 15 residues. Germline loops: CDR1 SNHLY, CDR2 FYNNEI. V lost 4 bases to trimming and J lost 2 bases, with 12 bases between them.

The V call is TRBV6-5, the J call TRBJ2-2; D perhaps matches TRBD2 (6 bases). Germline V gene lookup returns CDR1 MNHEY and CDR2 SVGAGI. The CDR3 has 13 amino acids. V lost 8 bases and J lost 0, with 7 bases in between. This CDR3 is CASRDSNTGELFF. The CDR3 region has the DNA TGTGCCAGCCGGGACTCGAACACCGGGGAGCTGTTTTTT.

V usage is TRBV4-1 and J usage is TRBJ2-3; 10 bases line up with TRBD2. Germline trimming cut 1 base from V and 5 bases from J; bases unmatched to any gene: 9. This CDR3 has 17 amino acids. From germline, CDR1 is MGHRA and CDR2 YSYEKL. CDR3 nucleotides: TGCGCCAGCAGCCAAGGGGCACTAGCGGGGTCAGGAGATACGCAGTATTTT. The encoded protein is CASSQGALAGSGDTQYF.

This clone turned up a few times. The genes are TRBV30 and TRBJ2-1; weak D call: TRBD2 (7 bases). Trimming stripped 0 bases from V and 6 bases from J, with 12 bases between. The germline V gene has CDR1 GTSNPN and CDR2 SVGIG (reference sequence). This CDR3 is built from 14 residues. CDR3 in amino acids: CAWSVGGGLNEQFF. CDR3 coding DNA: TGTGCCTGGAGTGTAGGGGGGGGCCTCAATGAGCAGTTCTTC.

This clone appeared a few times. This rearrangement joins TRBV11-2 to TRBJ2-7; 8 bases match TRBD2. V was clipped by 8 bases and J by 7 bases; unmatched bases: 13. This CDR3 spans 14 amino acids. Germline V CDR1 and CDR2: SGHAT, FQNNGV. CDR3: CASQIGSGGWEQYF. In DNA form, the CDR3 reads TGTGCCAGCCAAATTGGGAGCGGGGGCTGGGAGCAGTACTTC.

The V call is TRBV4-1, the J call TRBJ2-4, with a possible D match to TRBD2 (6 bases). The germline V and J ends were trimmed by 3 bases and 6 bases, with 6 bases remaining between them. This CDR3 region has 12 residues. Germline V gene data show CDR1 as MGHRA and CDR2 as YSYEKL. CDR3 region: CASSHSGNIQYF. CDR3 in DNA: TGCGCCAGCAGCCATAGCGGAAACATTCAGTACTTC.

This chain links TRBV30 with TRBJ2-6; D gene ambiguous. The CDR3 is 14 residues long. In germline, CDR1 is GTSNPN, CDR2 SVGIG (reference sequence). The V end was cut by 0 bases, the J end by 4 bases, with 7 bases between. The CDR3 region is CAWSVTSGANVLTF. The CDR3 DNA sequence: TGTGCCTGGAGTGTAACGTCCGGGGCCAACGTCCTGACTTTC.

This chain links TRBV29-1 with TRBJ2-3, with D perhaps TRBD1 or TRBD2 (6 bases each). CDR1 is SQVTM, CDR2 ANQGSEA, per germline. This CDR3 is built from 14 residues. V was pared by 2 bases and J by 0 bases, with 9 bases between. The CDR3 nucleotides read TGCAGCGTTGAATGGGGGGCTAGCACAGATACGCAGTATTTT. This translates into CSVEWGASTDTQYF.

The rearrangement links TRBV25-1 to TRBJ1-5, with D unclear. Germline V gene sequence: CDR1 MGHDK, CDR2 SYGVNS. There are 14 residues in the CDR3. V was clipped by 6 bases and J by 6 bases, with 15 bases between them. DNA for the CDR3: TGTGCCAGCAGGGCTTGTGGACCCCTTCAGCCCCAGCATTTT. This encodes CASRACGPLQPQHF.

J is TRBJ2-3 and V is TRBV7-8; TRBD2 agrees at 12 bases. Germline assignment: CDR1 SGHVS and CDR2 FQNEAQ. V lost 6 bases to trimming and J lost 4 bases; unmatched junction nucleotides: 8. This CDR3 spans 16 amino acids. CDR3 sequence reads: CASRRLAGGEADTQYF. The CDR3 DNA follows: TGTGCCAGCAGGAGGCTAGCGGGGGGGGAGGCAGATACGCAGTATTTT.

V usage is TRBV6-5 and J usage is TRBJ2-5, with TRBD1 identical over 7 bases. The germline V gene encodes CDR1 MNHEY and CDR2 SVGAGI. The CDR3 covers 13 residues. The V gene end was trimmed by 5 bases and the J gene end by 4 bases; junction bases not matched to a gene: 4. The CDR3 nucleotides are TGTGCCAGCAGTAGGACAGGCCCAGAGACCCAGTACTTC. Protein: CASSRTGPETQYF.

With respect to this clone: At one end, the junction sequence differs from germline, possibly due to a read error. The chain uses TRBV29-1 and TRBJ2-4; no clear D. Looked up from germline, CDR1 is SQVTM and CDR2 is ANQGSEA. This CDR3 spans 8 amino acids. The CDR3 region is CSVEDGVF. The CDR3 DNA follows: TGCAGCGTTGAAGATGGGGTCTTC.